Each of the 26 T cell receptor beta chains below was sequenced from the same sample in a study of CXCR3-negative and CXCR3-positive naive CD8 T cells. General study results and limits: Hydrophobicity of TRB CDR3s was greater in CXCR3-positive naive cells than in CXCR3-negative naive cells.

cDNA libraries for TRB were generated by 5' RACE incorporating UMI labels. From its re-call of the 5' RACE reads, TCRdb lists each CDR3 protein once, without DNA. The repertoire table contains about 150,000 distinct CDR3 sequences. Antigen specificity for these receptors is unknown. Material: naive CXCR3+ CD8+ T cells from blood. Subset of the sample: CD45RO-CCR7+CD27+CD95- naive CD8+ T cells expressing CXCR3 (TNR3+). These receptors were taken from a human donor in good health. Some clones in this sample may be carry-over from other donors' samples.

The chain has TRBV5-6 and TRBJ2-5; there is no DNA to check the TCRdb D call of TRBD1. The CDR3 length is 15 residues. The V gene's germline CDR1 is SGHDT and CDR2 YYEEEE. The chain's CDR3 is CASSLLRDPREAQYF.

This sequence joins TRBV29-1 and TRBJ1-2; the D call from TCRdb, TRBD1, cannot be confirmed without DNA. In germline, CDR1 is SQVTM, CDR2 ANQGSEA. This CDR3 is 14 amino acids long. The CDR3 protein is CSAEAGAGCHGYTF.

This chain uses TRBV21-1 with TRBJ1-5. TRBV21-1 is noted as a pseudogene. There are 14 residues in the CDR3. This chain's CDR3 is CASVGSYSNQPQHF.

The J gene is TRBJ2-7, the V gene TRBV12-3 or TRBV12-4; TCRdb selects TRBD2, and the lack of DNA leaves this call unchecked. The CDR3 sequence is 13 residues long. The chain's CDR3 is CASSPGGPYEQYF.

This rearrangement joins TRBV11-3 to TRBJ2-1; TCRdb designates TRBD1, a call that cannot be tested without DNA. The CDR3 has 13 residues. CDR1 is SGHNT and CDR2 is YENEEA in the germline V gene. CDR3 protein: CASSLRGAYEQFF.

V is TRBV12-3 or TRBV12-4 and J is TRBJ1-3. The CDR3 consists of 14 residues. CDR3 amino acids: CASSVVGAGNTIYF.

The rearrangement uses TRBV28 and TRBJ2-1; TCRdb proposes TRBD2, but this gene call is untestable without DNA. The CDR3 loop spans 18 amino acids. Germline V gives CDR1 MDHEN, CDR2 SYDVKM. CDR3 protein: CASTLTLGTSGREGEQFF. Looking up the rest from reference TRBV28 and TRBJ2-1 gives the full variable domain: DVKVTQSSRYLVKRTGEKVFLECVQDMDHENMFWYRQDPGLGLRLIYFSYDVKMKEKGDIPEGYSVSREKKERFSLILESASTNQTSMYLCASTLTLGTSGREGEQFFGPGTRLTVL.

The CDR3 spells CSGRQGQTGELFF. The genes are TRBV29-1 and TRBJ2-2; the TRBD1 assignment by TCRdb is unverifiable without DNA. Germline-derived CDR1 and CDR2 are SQVTM and ANQGSEA. CDR3 size: 13 residues.

The rearrangement joins TRBV11-3 to TRBJ2-5; TCRdb designates TRBD2, a call that cannot be tested without DNA. The germline CDR1 and CDR2 sequences are SGHNT and YENEEA. The CDR3 length is 17 residues. The CDR3 loop is CASSPGTSLTAQETQYF.

The chain has TRBV9 and TRBJ2-7. Germline-derived CDR1 and CDR2 are SGDLS and YYNGEE. This CDR3 contains 14 residues. This CDR3 is CASSVTFRGSEQYF.

The V and J genes are TRBV29-1 and TRBJ2-1; no DNA is available, so the TRBD2 call from TCRdb remains unchecked. Germline V gene data show CDR1 as SQVTM and CDR2 as ANQGSEA. This CDR3 is 14 amino acids long. CDR3 amino acids: CSVETSSAYNEQFF.

J is TRBJ2-3 and V is TRBV28; TCRdb indicates TRBD2, and absent DNA this call remains unverified. CDR3 length: 15 residues. Germline-derived CDR1 and CDR2 are MDHEN and SYDVKM. The CDR3 reads CASSPRGGATDTQYF.

J is TRBJ1-5 and V is TRBV3-1. The germline V gene has CDR1 LGHDT and CDR2 YNNKEL (reference sequence). CDR3 length equals 15 residues. CDR3 in amino acids: CASSQGLGGMGPQHF.

This chain links TRBV28 with TRBJ2-1. The CDR3 length is 13 residues. The germline V gene has CDR1 MDHEN and CDR2 SYDVKM. The CDR3 sequence: CASSLGMSNEQFF.

The chain carries TRBV3-1 and TRBJ2-1. From germline, CDR1 is LGHDT and CDR2 YNNKEL (reference sequence). This CDR3 is built from 16 residues. The CDR3 loop reads CASSQDLASSYNEQFF.

The chain joins TRBV27 to TRBJ2-2. The germline CDR1 and CDR2 sequences are MNHEY and SMNVEV (reference sequence). This CDR3 is 14 amino acids long. CDR3: CASSLQVLTGELFF.

J is TRBJ2-7 and V is TRBV19. Germline lookup yields CDR1 LNHDA and CDR2 SQIVND (reference sequence). The CDR3 has 14 residues. The chain's CDR3 is CASSSVSYSYEQYF.

The V call is TRBV7-3, the J call TRBJ1-1; TCRdb lists TRBD1, though no DNA is available to test this call. CDR1 and CDR2 from the germline V gene are SGHTA and FQGTGA. This CDR3 is 14 amino acids long. CDR3 protein: CASSSNGGDTEAFF.

The V call is TRBV7-9, the J call TRBJ2-1; TCRdb proposes TRBD2, but this gene call is untestable without DNA. This CDR3 has 14 amino acids. Germline assignment: CDR1 SEHNR and CDR2 FQNEAQ (reference sequence). The CDR3 here is CASSSASGPNEQFF.

The chain uses TRBV29-1 and TRBJ1-2. Germline-derived CDR1 and CDR2 are SQVTM and ANQGSEA. The CDR3 spans 14 residues. The CDR3 is CSVERPDEEGGYTF.

The V gene is TRBV12-3 or TRBV12-4, the J gene TRBJ2-1; TCRdb names TRBD1, which stays unverified in the absence of DNA. The CDR3 runs to 15 residues. The CDR3 here is CASSLFRDRFDEQFF.

The gene calls are TRBV6-2 or TRBV6-3 and TRBJ1-5. This CDR3 contains 14 residues. Germline values: CDR1 MNHEY, CDR2 SVGEGT. The CDR3 reads CASSWTRRNQPQHF.

The gene calls are TRBV9 and TRBJ2-6; TCRdb calls TRBD1, which cannot be checked without DNA. From germline, CDR1 is SGDLS and CDR2 YYNGEE. The CDR3 is 15 residues long. The CDR3 sequence: CASSVSGSGANVLTF.

The chain carries TRBV19 and TRBJ2-7; without DNA, the TCRdb call of TRBD1 cannot be checked. The CDR3 is made up of 15 amino acids. Germline values: CDR1 LNHDA, CDR2 SQIVND (reference sequence). The CDR3 sequence is CASSPWDSGGIEQYF.

J is TRBJ2-1 and V is TRBV12-3 or TRBV12-4; TCRdb's D call of TRBD1 is untestable without DNA. CDR3 length: 14 amino acids. This chain's CDR3 is CASSLGTAYNEQFF.

This CDR3 is CASRPGGGEQYF. This sequence joins TRBV12-3 or TRBV12-4 and TRBJ2-7; TCRdb returns TRBD1, unconfirmable since there is no DNA. The CDR3 length is 12 residues.